This passage covers 11 T cell receptor beta chains from one sample sequenced in a study of CD8+CD57+ T cells in acquired aplastic anemia. The TCR beta profiling, which covered VDJ combination and CDR3 sequence, was carried out using genomic DNA as the template. TCRdb called the reads again in MiXCR, with one record for every CDR3 protein. The sample lists roughly 180,000 distinct CDR3 sequences, about half occurring once. Sequencing input: sorted CD4+, CD8+, or CD8+CD57+ T cells (not recorded which) from PBMCs. Source of these receptors: a human donor in good health.

The chain is built from TRBV7-9 and TRBJ1-1, with no clear D. Germline values: CDR1 SEHNR, CDR2 FQNEAQ (reference sequence). V was trimmed by 4 bases and J by 9 bases, leaving 18 bases between them. The CDR3 runs 14 residues. In DNA form, the CDR3 reads TGTGCCAGCAGCTCCAATGGTCAAGGACCTAAAGCTTTCTTT. The encoded protein is CASSSNGQGPKAFF.

In this sample, this clonotype turned up many times. This chain connects TRBV6-1 to TRBJ2-1; 7 positions match TRBD1. CDR3 length equals 13 residues. V lost 6 bases to trimming and J lost 3 bases; unmatched junction nucleotides: 2. In germline, CDR1 is MNHNS, CDR2 SASEGT. CDR3 protein: CASRRDSYNEQFF. The CDR3, as DNA: TGTGCCAGCAGGAGGGACAGCTACAATGAGCAGTTCTTC.

CDR3 DNA: TGCAGTGCTAGTACAGTCCAAGAGACCCAGTACTTC. Translated, it gives CSASTVQETQYF. This chain connects TRBV20-1 to TRBJ2-5; D is unclear. The V gene's germline CDR1 is DFQATT and CDR2 SNEGSKA (reference sequence). The CDR3 runs to 12 residues. The germline V and J ends were trimmed by 3 bases and 1 base, with 6 bases remaining between them.

This clonotype was counted at least ten times. J is TRBJ1-6 and V is TRBV19; 8 bases agree with TRBD1. With V trimmed by 5 bases and J by 9 bases, 6 bases remained unmatched. The CDR3 consists of 14 residues. Germline V gives CDR1 LNHDA, CDR2 SQIVND (reference sequence). The CDR3 is CASSRTDRVSPLHF. The CDR3 bases are TGTGCCAGTAGTCGGACGGACAGGGTTTCACCCCTCCACTTT.

The chain combines TRBV29-1 with TRBJ2-3, with a weak D call TRBD2 (7 bases). The V end lost 6 bases, the J end lost 2 bases, and 15 bases lay between the germline ends. The V gene's germline CDR1 is SQVTM and CDR2 ANQGSEA. CDR3 length: 14 amino acids. The CDR3 sequence: CSVPGRGLTDTQYF. DNA of the CDR3: TGCAGCGTCCCCGGGCGGGGGCTCACAGATACGCAGTATTTT.

This clonotype was seen repeatedly, ten times or more. The rearrangement links TRBV11-3 to TRBJ2-5; 7 nucleotides align to TRBD1. V lost 5 bases and J lost 0; bases outside the gene matches: 3. This CDR3 has 14 amino acids. CDR1 SGHNT and CDR2 YENEEA come from the germline V gene. The CDR3 spells CASSTQGYQETQYF. CDR3 nucleotide sequence: TGTGCCAGCAGCACACAGGGGTACCAAGAGACCCAGTACTTC. Supplemented by reference TRBV11-3 and TRBJ2-5, the full variable domain reads EAGVVQSPRYKIIEKKQPVAFWCNPISGHNTLYWYLQNLGQGPELLIRYENEEAVDDSQLPKDRFSAERLKGVDSTLKIQPAELGDSAVYLCASSTQGYQETQYFGPGTRLLVL.

The chain has TRBV25-1 and TRBJ2-7; either TRBD1 or TRBD2 may supply D (5 bases each). V was cut by 3 bases and J by 2 bases, with 20 bases left in between. The germline V gene encodes CDR1 MGHDK and CDR2 SYGVNS. This CDR3 is built from 17 residues. CDR3 nucleotide sequence: TGTGCCAGCAGTGACCAAGGGACCGGGACGGCGGCCTACGAGCAGTACTTC. Translation gives CASSDQGTGTAAYEQYF.

At least ten counts were recorded for this clonotype. The V and J genes are TRBV2 and TRBJ2-5; D tentatively fits TRBD1 or TRBD2 (6 bases each). The CDR3 length is 16 residues. The germline V gene has CDR1 SNHLY and CDR2 FYNNEI. V lost 6 bases to trimming and J lost 2 bases, with 19 bases between them. In DNA, the CDR3 is TGTGCCAGCAGAGTGGATAGTGGAGGGGGGCAAGAGACCCAGTACTTC. Amino acids: CASRVDSGGGQETQYF.

This clonotype was counted a few times. The gene calls are TRBV10-3 and TRBJ2-7; the match to TRBD1 covers 7 bases. Germline-derived CDR1 and CDR2 are ENHRY and SYGVKD. This CDR3 is built from 13 residues. After removal of 5 bases from V and 3 bases from J, the junction contained 4 bases not matched to a gene. CDR3 residues: CAISTGDDYEQYF. The CDR3 DNA reads TGTGCCATCAGTACAGGGGACGACTACGAGCAGTACTTC.

The chain is built from TRBV5-6 and TRBJ2-7, with 7 positions matching TRBD1. From germline, CDR1 is SGHDT and CDR2 YYEEEE. V dropped 2 bases and J dropped 3; count of bases not matched to a gene: 2. This CDR3 has 13 amino acids. The CDR3 DNA reads as TGTGCCAGCAGCTTACGGACAGGCTACGAGCAGTACTTC. It encodes CASSLRTGYEQYF.

CDR3 in DNA: TGTGCCAGCAGTGACTTAGCGGGATCCGCCAGCAATGAGCAGTTCTTC. Translation: CASSDLAGSASNEQFF. The V call is TRBV2, the J call TRBJ2-1; TRBD2 matches 8 bases. This CDR3 is 16 amino acids long. Germline V gene sequence: CDR1 SNHLY, CDR2 FYNNEI. V dropped 3 bases and J dropped 6; count of bases not matched to a gene: 10.